This T cell receptor beta chain was observed in a study of T cells in Graves' hyperthyroidism and ophthalmopathy. Study information: Prior to any treatment, at the point of initial diagnosis, peripheral blood was collected.

It was at first hyperthyroidism diagnosis, before any ophthalmopathy symptoms, that the blood sample was taken. RNA transcripts provided the source from which TCR beta CDR3 regions were amplified. Using the HTBI primer set, a first-round RT-PCR was run on the TCR CDR3. Each CDR3 protein is one row after TCRdb ran MiXCR on the multiplex PCR reads. The profile shows approximately 620,000 distinct CDR3 sequences, around 14% of them singletons. V trimming: 6 bases; J trimming: 1 base; junction bases outside the gene matches: 17. This CDR3 comprises 19 residues. Germline CDR1 is MNHNS and CDR2 is SASEGT. A note on this clonotype: The antigen is not known.

Points from the study as a whole: Blood also held most thyroid clonotypes expanded beyond 0.001. The model predicted ophthalmopathy a median roughly six months before onset.

Sequences were obtained from blood. The V call is TRBV6-1, the J call TRBJ1-1; TRBD1 matches 10 bases. This sequence originates from a woman aged 25 to 45 with Graves' hyperthyroidism that later progressed to Graves' ophthalmopathy. CDR3 DNA: TGTGCCAGCAGCCCCGCTGTGACAGGGGGCGGGGGGGAGAACACTGAAGCTTTCTTT. Translated: CASSPAVTGGGGENTEAFF.